This T cell receptor beta chain came from a study of blood T cell repertoires in COVID-19. Study in general: Sources were T cells, B-cell-depleted T cells, or PBMCs; the material itself was cDNA or gDNA.

Under the authors' procedure: Amplification of reference gene primers was used by the study to estimate nucleated cell counts. Using immunoSEQ multiplex PCR, the repertoire was profiled, and TCRdb retains in-frame clones only, with some absent. That table supplies the V and J calls and clone size; D and trimming were determined from the DNA. This sample has some 60,000 clones; more than 90% occur once, and the top ten carry roughly 1.2%. The source material was peripheral blood. The sequence came from a man aged 60 to 69 with acute or convalescent COVID-19.

CDR3 sequence reads: CASSPPGEISSYEQYF. The CDR3 DNA reads TGTGCCAGTAGTCCCCCAGGGGAGATAAGCTCCTACGAGCAGTACTTC. The gene calls are TRBV19 and TRBJ2-7; weak D call: TRBD1 (6 bases). Trimming left V 5 bases short and J 0 bases short, with 17 bases between. Germline CDR1 LNHDA, CDR2 SQIVND (reference sequence). This CDR3 contains 16 residues. Using reference TRBV19 and TRBJ2-7 for the parts outside the CDR3, the full variable domain is DGGITQSPKYLFRKEGQNVTLSCEQNLNHDAMYWYRQDPGQGLRLIYYSQIVNDFQKGDIAEGYSVSREKKESFPLTVTSAQKNPTAFYLCASSPPGEISSYEQYFGPGTRLTVT.